What follows describes a single T cell receptor beta chain. In the original processing: Reference gene primer amplification gave estimated nucleated cell counts. This table comes from immunoSEQ multiplex PCR, and its TCRdb copy is limited to in-frame clones, with some not included. The V and J calls and the clone size are those of that table, but D and trimming were determined from the DNA. This sample carries approximately 220,000 clones, about four fifths of them seen once, and the ten largest clones take about 2.4%. This sample was included in a study of blood T cell repertoires in COVID-19. Study-wide context: Specimens from acute and convalescent COVID-19 originated in the United States, Italy and Spain. PBMCs, B-cell-depleted T cells, or T cells provided the cDNA or gDNA that made up the material.

The V and J ends lost 6 bases and 4 bases respectively, with 12 bases between them. The CDR3 is made up of 13 amino acids. Input material: peripheral blood. This sequence was found in a woman aged 60-75 years with acute or convalescent COVID-19. The gene calls are TRBV12-3 or TRBV12-4 and TRBJ2-5, with D tentatively TRBD1 (6 bases). CDR3 in amino acids: CASSEGHLETQYF. Here the CDR3 DNA reads TGTGCCAGCAGCGAGGGACACTTAGAGACCCAGTACTTC.